The 10 T cell receptor beta chains below all came from one sample that was sequenced in a study of shared clonotypes between healthy human individuals. The naive CD8 population came from CD45RO-negative cells selected for CCR7, without terminally differentiated effector memory CD45RA+ cells. Repertoires were generated with immunoSEQ multiplex PCR, while TCRdb's copy carries only in-frame clones and drops some. The repertoire holds nearly 2 million clones, about 95% seen once, with more than 0.9% in the top ten. The source material was naive CD8+ T cells sorted from blood. These receptors originate from a man younger than 35 in good health.

The chain employs TRBV4-1 and TRBJ2-7, with 8 nucleotides matching TRBD2. Looked up from germline, CDR1 is MGHRA and CDR2 is YSYEKL. The CDR3 is made up of 16 amino acids. The V gene end was trimmed by 1 base and the J gene end by 4 bases; junction bases not matched to a gene: 9. The CDR3 spells CASSQGSGLALYEQYF. The CDR3 DNA sequence: TGCGCCAGCAGCCAAGGATCCGGACTAGCCCTATACGAGCAGTACTTC.

V usage is TRBV5-1 and J usage is TRBJ1-1; D might be TRBD1 (5 bases). The germline V gene encodes CDR1 SGHRS and CDR2 YFSETQ. This CDR3 is built from 14 residues. V lost 0 bases and J 0 bases, leaving 6 bases between the germline ends. This CDR3 reads CASSLEGLNTEAFF. The CDR3 DNA reads as TGCGCCAGCAGCTTGGAGGGGCTGAACACTGAAGCTTTCTTT.

The V call is TRBV6-1, the J call TRBJ1-1; D perhaps matches TRBD1 (5 bases). Germline CDR1 MNHNS, CDR2 SASEGT. V shed 1 base and J shed 8 bases, with 26 bases lying between them. This CDR3 region has 18 residues. The CDR3 sequence is CASSEDFTGSPIQAEAFF. The CDR3 DNA follows: TGTGCCAGCAGTGAAGATTTTACGGGATCCCCAATACAGGCGGAAGCTTTCTTT.

The chain joins TRBV7-9 to TRBJ1-1; TRBD1 agrees at 7 bases. Germline CDR1 is SEHNR and CDR2 is FQNEAQ (reference sequence). This CDR3 contains 12 residues. The V and J ends lost 1 base and 8 bases, in that order; junction bases with no gene match: 1. The CDR3 DNA sequence: TGTGCCAGCAGCTTAGTGGGACAGGAAGCTTTCTTT. This encodes CASSLVGQEAFF. Looking up the rest from reference TRBV7-9 and TRBJ1-1 gives the full variable domain: DTGVSQNPRHKITKRGQNVTFRCDPISEHNRLYWYRQTLGQGPEFLTYFQNEAQLEKSRLLSDRFSAERPKGSFSTLEIQRTEQGDSAMYLCASSLVGQEAFFGQGTRLTVV.

This rearrangement joins TRBV29-1 to TRBJ2-7; maybe TRBD2 (6 bases). Trimming took off 7 bases at V and 4 bases at J, with 14 bases between the two ends. Per the germline V gene, CDR1 is SQVTM and CDR2 is ANQGSEA. The CDR3 sequence is 12 residues long. The CDR3, as DNA: TGCAGCGGAACCGGGACTGGGTACGAGCAGTACTTC. Translated, it gives CSGTGTGYEQYF.

This clone occurred once. This sample includes further DNA sequences coding for the same CDR3. V usage is TRBV9 and J usage is TRBJ2-1; D is unresolved. The CDR3 consists of 15 residues. V was clipped by 2 bases and J by 7 bases, with 16 bases between them. Germline CDR1 SGDLS, CDR2 YYNGEE. CDR3 DNA sequence: TGTGCCAGCAGCGTGGGCCAGTCCCTTGGAAATGAGCAGTTCTTC. Its translation: CASSVGQSLGNEQFF.

CDR3 coding DNA: TGTGCCAGCCGGGGACAGGGGTACTACGAGCAGTACTTC. Translating it yields CASRGQGYYEQYF. The rearrangement links TRBV27 to TRBJ2-7, with TRBD1 matching 10 bases. CDR1 and CDR2 from the germline V gene are MNHEY and SMNVEV (reference sequence). The CDR3 covers 13 residues. Germline trimming cut 8 bases from V and 3 bases from J; bases unmatched to any gene: 4.

The chain combines TRBV4-1 with TRBJ2-1; D might be TRBD1 (5 bases). V shed 4 bases and J shed 7 bases, with 14 bases lying between them. CDR3 length: 14 amino acids. Germline V gene lookup returns CDR1 MGHRA and CDR2 YSYEKL. As DNA, the CDR3 is TGCGCCAGCAGCCCTCTCCAGGGATGGAATGAGCAGTTCTTC. It is translated as CASSPLQGWNEQFF.

The rearrangement uses TRBV10-2 and TRBJ2-1; possibly TRBD2 for D (6 bases). The CDR3 is made up of 15 amino acids. V lost 1 base and J 8 bases, leaving 15 bases between the germline ends. Germline loops: CDR1 WSHSY, CDR2 SAAADI. CDR3 amino acids: CASSEFELARDEQFF. The DNA of the CDR3 is TGCGCCAGCAGTGAGTTCGAGCTAGCGCGCGATGAGCAGTTCTTC.

The V gene is TRBV9, the J gene TRBJ2-3, with 8 bases identical to TRBD1. The germline V gene encodes CDR1 SGDLS and CDR2 YYNGEE. This CDR3 spans 16 amino acids. The ends lost 7 bases at V and 0 bases at J; junction bases unmatched: 10. The CDR3: CASGQGWGTSTDTQYF. In DNA form, the CDR3 reads TGTGCCAGCGGACAGGGCTGGGGAACTAGCACAGATACGCAGTATTTT. Full variable domain (rest looked up from reference TRBV9 and TRBJ2-3): DSGVTQTPKHLITATGQRVTLRCSPRSGDLSVYWYQQSLDQGLQFLIQYYNGEERAKGNILERFSAQQFPDLHSELNLSSLELGDSALYFCASGQGWGTSTDTQYFGPGTRLTVL.